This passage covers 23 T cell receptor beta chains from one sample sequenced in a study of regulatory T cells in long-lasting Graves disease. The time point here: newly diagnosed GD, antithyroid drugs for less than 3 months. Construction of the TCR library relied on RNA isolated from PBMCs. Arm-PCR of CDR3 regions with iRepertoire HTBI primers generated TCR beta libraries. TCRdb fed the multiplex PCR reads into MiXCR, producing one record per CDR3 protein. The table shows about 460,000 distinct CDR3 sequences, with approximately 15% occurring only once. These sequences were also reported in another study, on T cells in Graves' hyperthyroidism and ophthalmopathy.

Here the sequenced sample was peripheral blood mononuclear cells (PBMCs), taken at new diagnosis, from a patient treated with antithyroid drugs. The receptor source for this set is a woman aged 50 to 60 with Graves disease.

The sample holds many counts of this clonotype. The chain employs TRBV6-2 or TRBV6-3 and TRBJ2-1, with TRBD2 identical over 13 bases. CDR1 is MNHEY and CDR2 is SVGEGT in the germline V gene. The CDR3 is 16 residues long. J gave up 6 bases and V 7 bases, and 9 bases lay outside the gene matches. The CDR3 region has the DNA TGTGCCAGCACTAAAACCGGGACTAGCGGGACCAATGAGCAGTTCTTC. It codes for CASTKTGTSGTNEQFF.

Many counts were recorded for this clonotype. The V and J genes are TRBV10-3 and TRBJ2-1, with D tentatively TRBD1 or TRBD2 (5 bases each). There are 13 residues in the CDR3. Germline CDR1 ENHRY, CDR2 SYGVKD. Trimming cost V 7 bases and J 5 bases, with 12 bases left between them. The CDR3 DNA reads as TGTGCCATCACCGCTGAGGGGAACAATGAGCAGTTCTTC. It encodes CAITAEGNNEQFF.

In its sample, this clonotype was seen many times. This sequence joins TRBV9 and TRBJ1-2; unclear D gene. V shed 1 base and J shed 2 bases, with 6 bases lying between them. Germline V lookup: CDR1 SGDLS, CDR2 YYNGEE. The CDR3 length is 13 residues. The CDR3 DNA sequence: TGTGCCAGCAGCGTAAACGGAAACTATGGCTACACCTTC. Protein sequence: CASSVNGNYGYTF.

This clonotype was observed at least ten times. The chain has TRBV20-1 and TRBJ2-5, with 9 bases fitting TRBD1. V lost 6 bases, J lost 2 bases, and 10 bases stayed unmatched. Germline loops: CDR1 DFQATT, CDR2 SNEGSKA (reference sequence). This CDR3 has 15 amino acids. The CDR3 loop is CSASGQGPYQETQYF. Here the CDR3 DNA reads TGCAGTGCCTCTGGACAGGGGCCCTATCAAGAGACCCAGTACTTC.

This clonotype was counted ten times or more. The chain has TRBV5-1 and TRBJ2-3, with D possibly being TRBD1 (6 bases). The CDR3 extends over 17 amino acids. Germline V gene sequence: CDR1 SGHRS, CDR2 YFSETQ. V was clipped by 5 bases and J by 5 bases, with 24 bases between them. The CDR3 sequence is CASRTLGAGPLRDTQYF. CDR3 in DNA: TGCGCCAGCAGGACCTTGGGGGCTGGCCCCTTAAGAGATACGCAGTATTTT. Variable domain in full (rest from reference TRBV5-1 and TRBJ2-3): KAGVTQTPRYLIKTRGQQVTLSCSPISGHRSVSWYQQTPGQGLQFLFEYFSETQRNKGNFPGRFSGRQFSNSRSEMNVSTLELGDSALYLCASRTLGAGPLRDTQYFGPGTRLTVL.

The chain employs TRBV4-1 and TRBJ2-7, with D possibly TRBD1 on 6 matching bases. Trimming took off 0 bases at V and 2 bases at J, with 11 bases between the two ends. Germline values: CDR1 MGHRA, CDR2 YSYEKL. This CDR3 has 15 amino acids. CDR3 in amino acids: CASSQEWGQAYEQYF. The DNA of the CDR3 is TGCGCCAGCAGCCAAGAGTGGGGGCAGGCCTACGAGCAGTACTTC.

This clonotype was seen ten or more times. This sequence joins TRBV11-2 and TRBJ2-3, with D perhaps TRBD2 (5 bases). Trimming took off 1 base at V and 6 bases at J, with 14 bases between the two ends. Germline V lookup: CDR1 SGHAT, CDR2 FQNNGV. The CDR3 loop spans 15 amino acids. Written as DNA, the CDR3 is TGTGCCAGCAGCTTAGTCTTGCTAGCAATGGATACGCAGTATTTT. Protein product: CASSLVLLAMDTQYF.

The CDR3 region is CASSIPGTGGISVGYTF. The CDR3 coding sequence is TGTGCCAGCAGTATTCCCGGGACAGGGGGAATCTCAGTCGGCTACACCTTC. This chain uses TRBV28 with TRBJ1-2; 11 bases line up with TRBD1. Germline-derived CDR1 and CDR2 are MDHEN and SYDVKM. The ends lost 5 bases at V and 8 bases at J; junction bases unmatched: 16. There are 17 residues in the CDR3.

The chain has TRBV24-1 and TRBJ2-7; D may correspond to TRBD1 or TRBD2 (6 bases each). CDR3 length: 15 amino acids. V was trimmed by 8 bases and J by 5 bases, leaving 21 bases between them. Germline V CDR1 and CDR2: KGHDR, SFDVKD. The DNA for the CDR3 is TGTGCCACCAAGAATAGGGGGGTAGGCTTAAACGAGCAGTACTTC. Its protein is CATKNRGVGLNEQYF.

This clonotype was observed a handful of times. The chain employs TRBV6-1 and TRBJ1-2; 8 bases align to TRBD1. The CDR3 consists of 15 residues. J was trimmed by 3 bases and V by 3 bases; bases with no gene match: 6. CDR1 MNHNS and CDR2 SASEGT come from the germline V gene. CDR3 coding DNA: TGTGCCAGCAGTGAGGGGCAGGGGGCCTACTATGGCTACACCTTC. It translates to CASSEGQGAYYGYTF.

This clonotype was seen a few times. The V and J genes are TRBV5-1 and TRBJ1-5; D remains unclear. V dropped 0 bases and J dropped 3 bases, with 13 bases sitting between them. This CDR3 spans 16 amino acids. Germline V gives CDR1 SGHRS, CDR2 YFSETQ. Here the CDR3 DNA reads TGCGCCAGCAGCTTGGACAAGGCGAGGCCCAATCAGCCCCAGCATTTT. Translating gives CASSLDKARPNQPQHF.

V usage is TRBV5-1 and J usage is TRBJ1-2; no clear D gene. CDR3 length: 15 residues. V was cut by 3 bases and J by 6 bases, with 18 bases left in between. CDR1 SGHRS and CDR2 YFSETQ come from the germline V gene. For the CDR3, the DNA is TGCGCCAGCAGCTCTGCCTCCGGTCGCCCCAATGGCTACACCTTC. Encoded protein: CASSSASGRPNGYTF.

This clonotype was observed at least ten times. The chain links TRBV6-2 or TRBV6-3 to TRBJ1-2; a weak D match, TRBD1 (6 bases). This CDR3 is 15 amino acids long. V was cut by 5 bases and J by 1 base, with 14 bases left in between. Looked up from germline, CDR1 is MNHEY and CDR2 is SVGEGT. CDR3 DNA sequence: TGTGCCAGCAGTGCCTCAGGGGACTTTAACTATGGCTACACCTTC. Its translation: CASSASGDFNYGYTF.

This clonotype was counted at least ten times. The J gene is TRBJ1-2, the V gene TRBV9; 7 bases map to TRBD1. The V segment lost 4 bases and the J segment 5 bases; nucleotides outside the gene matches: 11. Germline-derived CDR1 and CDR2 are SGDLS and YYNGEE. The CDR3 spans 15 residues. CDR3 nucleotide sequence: TGTGCCAGCAGCCCCCATACAGGGGTTGGGTATGGCTACACCTTC. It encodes CASSPHTGVGYGYTF.

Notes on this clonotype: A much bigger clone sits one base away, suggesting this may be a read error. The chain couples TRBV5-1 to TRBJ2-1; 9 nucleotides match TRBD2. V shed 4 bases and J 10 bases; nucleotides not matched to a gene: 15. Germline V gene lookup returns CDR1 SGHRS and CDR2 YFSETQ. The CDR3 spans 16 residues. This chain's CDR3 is CASSPQTSGASYEQFF. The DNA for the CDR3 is TGCGCCAGCAGCCCCCAGACTAGCGGAGCGTCCTACGAGCAGTTCTTC.

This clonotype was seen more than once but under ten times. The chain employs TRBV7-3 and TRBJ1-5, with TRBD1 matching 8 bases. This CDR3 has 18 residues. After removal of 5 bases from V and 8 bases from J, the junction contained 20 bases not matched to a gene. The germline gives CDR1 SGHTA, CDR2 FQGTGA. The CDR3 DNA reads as TGTGCCAGCAGCCCAAAGGGTAGGGACAGGTCTCTTGCGGAGCCCCAGCATTTT. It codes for CASSPKGRDRSLAEPQHF.

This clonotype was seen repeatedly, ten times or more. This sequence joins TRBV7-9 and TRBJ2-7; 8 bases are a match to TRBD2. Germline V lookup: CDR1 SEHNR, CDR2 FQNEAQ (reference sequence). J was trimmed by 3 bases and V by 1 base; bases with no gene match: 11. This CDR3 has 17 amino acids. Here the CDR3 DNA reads TGTGCCAGCAGCTTAGAGAGTCTAGCGGGTCCTTTCTACGAGCAGTACTTC. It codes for CASSLESLAGPFYEQYF.

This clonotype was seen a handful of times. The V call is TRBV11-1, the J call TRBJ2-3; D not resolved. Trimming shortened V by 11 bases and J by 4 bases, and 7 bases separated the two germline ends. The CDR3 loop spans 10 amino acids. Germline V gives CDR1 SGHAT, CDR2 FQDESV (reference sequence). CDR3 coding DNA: TGTGCCTGGGCCCCAGATACGCAGTATTTT. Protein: CAWAPDTQYF.

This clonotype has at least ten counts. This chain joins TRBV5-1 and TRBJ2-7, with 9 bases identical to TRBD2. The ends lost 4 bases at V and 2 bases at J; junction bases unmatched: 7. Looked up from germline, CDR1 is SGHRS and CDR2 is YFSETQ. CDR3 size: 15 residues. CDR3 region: CASSVLAGSPYEQYF. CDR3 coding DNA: TGCGCCAGCAGCGTACTAGCGGGCTCACCCTACGAGCAGTACTTC.

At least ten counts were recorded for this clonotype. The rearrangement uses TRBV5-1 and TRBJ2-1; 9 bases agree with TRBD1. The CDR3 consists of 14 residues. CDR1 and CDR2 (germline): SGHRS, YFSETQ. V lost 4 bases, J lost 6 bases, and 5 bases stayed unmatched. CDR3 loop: CASSRDRVGNEQFF. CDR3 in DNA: TGCGCCAGCAGCCGGGACAGGGTGGGCAATGAGCAGTTCTTC.

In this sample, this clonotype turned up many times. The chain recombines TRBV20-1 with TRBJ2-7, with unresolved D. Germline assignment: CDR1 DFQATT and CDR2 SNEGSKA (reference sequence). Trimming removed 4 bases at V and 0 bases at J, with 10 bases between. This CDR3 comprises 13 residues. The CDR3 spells CSATDGISYEQYF. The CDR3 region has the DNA TGCAGTGCTACCGACGGAATCTCCTACGAGCAGTACTTC.

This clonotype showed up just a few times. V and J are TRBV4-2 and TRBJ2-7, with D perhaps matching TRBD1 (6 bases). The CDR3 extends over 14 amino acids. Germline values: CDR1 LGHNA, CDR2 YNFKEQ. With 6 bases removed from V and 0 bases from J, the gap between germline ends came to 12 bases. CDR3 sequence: CASRLDRSSYEQYF. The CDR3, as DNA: TGTGCCAGCAGACTAGACAGGAGCTCCTACGAGCAGTACTTC.

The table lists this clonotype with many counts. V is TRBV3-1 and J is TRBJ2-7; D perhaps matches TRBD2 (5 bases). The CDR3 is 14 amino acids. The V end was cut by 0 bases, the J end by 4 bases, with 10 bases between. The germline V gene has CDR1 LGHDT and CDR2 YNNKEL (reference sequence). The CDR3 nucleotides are TGTGCCAGCAGCCAAGACCGGACTGATTACGAGCAGTACTTC. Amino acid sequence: CASSQDRTDYEQYF.